This TCR beta chain originates from a study of cytomegalovirus exposure and HLA in healthy donors. Study-wide points: The authors later found HLA-associated TCR beta chains more clonally expanded than equally common others.

Germline V gene sequence: CDR1 SGHDT, CDR2 YYEEEE. V dropped 4 bases and J dropped 4 bases, with 11 bases sitting between them. The CDR3 has 14 residues. A multiplex PCR was run with 60 Vbeta primers and 13 Jbeta primers. This table comes from immunoSEQ multiplex PCR, and its TCRdb copy is limited to in-frame clones, with some not included. Its listing shows approximately 100,000 clones. Notes on this clone: Its matching antigen is unknown.

V gene TRBV5-6 combines with J gene TRBJ1-4; D perhaps matches TRBD1 (5 bases). Sequencing was done on a sample of PBMCs. The sequence was obtained from a man aged 40-50 years in good health and CMV-seronegative. CDR3: CASSTGLDNEKLFF. CDR3 DNA sequence: TGTGCCAGCAGCACGGGACTGGATAATGAAAAACTGTTTTTT.